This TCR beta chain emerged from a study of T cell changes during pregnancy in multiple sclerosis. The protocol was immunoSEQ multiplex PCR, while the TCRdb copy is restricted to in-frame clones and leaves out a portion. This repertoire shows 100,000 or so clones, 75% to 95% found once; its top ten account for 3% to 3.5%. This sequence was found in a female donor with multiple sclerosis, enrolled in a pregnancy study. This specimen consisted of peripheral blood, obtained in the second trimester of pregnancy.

The CDR3 protein is CASRSGSAYNEQFF. DNA for the CDR3: TGTGCCAGCAGAAGCGGGAGTGCCTACAATGAGCAGTTCTTC. This rearrangement joins TRBV2 to TRBJ2-1, with 8 nucleotides matching TRBD2. Looked up from germline, CDR1 is SNHLY and CDR2 is FYNNEI. The CDR3 loop spans 14 amino acids. With 6 bases clipped from V and 2 bases from J, the junction kept 3 bases outside the gene matches.